The 28 T cell receptor beta chains in this list originate from one sample, sequenced in a study of blood T cell repertoires in COVID-19. Libraries were prepared by immunoSEQ multiplex PCR; TCRdb keeps only in-frame clonotypes and omits some of them. In the table there are 85,000 to 90,000 clones, roughly 80% of which are singletons. The sequencing sample was made of peripheral blood. Every receptor here comes from a woman of 80 years or more with active or convalescent COVID-19.

The genes are TRBV10-2 and TRBJ2-3; TRBD2 matches 10 bases. The CDR3 covers 18 residues. Per germline, CDR1 WSHSY and CDR2 SAAADI. Trimming took 4 bases from V and 1 from J; bases not matched to a gene: 11. CDR3 residues: CASSGSSGGTTGTDTQYF. The CDR3 bases are TGCGCCAGCAGTGGAAGTAGCGGGGGGACTACTGGCACAGATACGCAGTATTTT.

V gene TRBV5-6 combines with J gene TRBJ2-7; 14 nucleotides line up with TRBD2. Trimming removed 5 bases from V and 4 bases from J; junction bases left unmatched: 17. The CDR3 loop spans 19 amino acids. The germline V gene has CDR1 SGHDT and CDR2 YYEEEE. The CDR3 here is CASSSTGLAGAGVIYEQYF. In nucleotides, the CDR3 is TGTGCCAGCAGTTCAACGGGACTAGCGGGAGCGGGGGTCATATACGAGCAGTACTTC.

This sequence joins TRBV29-1 and TRBJ1-4; a weak D match, TRBD1 (5 bases). Trimming cost V 3 bases and J 7 bases, with 9 bases left between them. The CDR3 covers 12 residues. CDR1 is SQVTM and CDR2 is ANQGSEA in the germline V gene. The CDR3 region has the DNA TGCAGCGTTGACAGGGAGGGTGAAAAACTGTTTTTT. It codes for CSVDREGEKLFF. Full variable domain (outside the CDR3, taken from reference TRBV29-1 and TRBJ1-4): SAVISQKPSRDICQRGTSLTIQCQVDSQVTMMFWYRQQPGQSLTLIATANQGSEATYESGFVIDKFPISRPNLTFSTLTVSNMSPEDSSIYLCSVDREGEKLFFGSGTQLSVL.

The CDR3 sequence: CASSPRATGFKGYTF. The CDR3 nucleotides are TGTGCCAGCAGCCCCAGAGCCACAGGGTTTAAGGGCTACACCTTC. The rearrangement joins TRBV7-6 to TRBJ1-2; D might be TRBD1 (6 bases). The V gene lost 5 bases and the J gene lost 8 bases, with 21 bases spanning the gap. CDR1 is SGHVS, CDR2 FNYEAQ, per germline. The CDR3 runs to 15 residues.

This chain links TRBV28 with TRBJ1-6; TRBD1 aligns across 8 bases. CDR3 length: 17 amino acids. After removal of 6 bases from V and 0 bases from J, the junction contained 7 bases not matched to a gene. Per the germline V gene, CDR1 is MDHEN and CDR2 is SYDVKM. CDR3 DNA sequence: TGTGCCAGCAGATACGGACAGGGAAGCTCCTATAATTCACCCCTCCACTTT. Its translation is CASRYGQGSSYNSPLHF.

The chain couples TRBV6-1 to TRBJ2-3; TRBD2 agrees at 16 bases. The V gene end was trimmed by 4 bases and the J gene end by 4 bases; junction bases not matched to a gene: 2. The CDR3 runs to 16 residues. Germline V gene lookup returns CDR1 MNHNS and CDR2 SASEGT. The DNA of the CDR3 is TGTGCCAGCAGTGTGGGACTAGCGGGAGGGGCAGATACGCAGTATTTT. Translating it yields CASSVGLAGGADTQYF.

The V call is TRBV5-1, the J call TRBJ2-5; 7 bases agree with TRBD2. This CDR3 region has 15 residues. V lost 1 base and J lost 2; bases outside the gene matches: 5. Germline V CDR1 and CDR2: SGHRS, YFSETQ. The CDR3 nucleotides are TGCGCCAGCAGCTTGAGGCCTAGCGGACAAGAGACCCAGTACTTC. Encoded protein: CASSLRPSGQETQYF.

The gene calls are TRBV14 and TRBJ2-5, with D uncertain. This CDR3 contains 11 residues. The germline gives CDR1 SGHDN, CDR2 FVKESK. The V and J ends lost 1 base and 7 bases respectively, with 4 bases between them. CDR3: CASSQGGTQYF. CDR3 nucleotides: TGTGCCAGCAGCCAAGGCGGGACCCAGTACTTC.

The chain links TRBV29-1 to TRBJ1-1; unclear D gene. CDR3 size: 13 residues. Trimming removed 1 base from V and 0 bases from J, with 6 bases in between. Germline V CDR1 and CDR2: SQVTM, ANQGSEA. This CDR3 reads CSVEGQMNTEAFF. The CDR3 region has the DNA TGCAGCGTTGAAGGACAAATGAACACTGAAGCTTTCTTT.

The rearrangement uses TRBV9 and TRBJ1-3; TRBD1 is a possible D gene (5 bases). There are 14 residues in the CDR3. V lost 6 bases, J lost 4 bases, and 14 bases lay in between. Per the germline V gene, CDR1 is SGDLS and CDR2 is YYNGEE. CDR3 coding DNA: TGTGCCAGCAACCGAGTAGGGGCCGGAAACACCATATATTTT. Amino acids: CASNRVGAGNTIYF.

This chain links TRBV4-3 with TRBJ2-5; weak D call: TRBD1 (6 bases). Germline CDR1 reads LGHNA; CDR2 reads YSLEER. The CDR3 has 14 residues. The V gene lost 1 base and the J gene lost 9 bases, with 15 bases spanning the gap. CDR3 in DNA: TGCGCCAGCAGCCAAGTTTCAGGGCCAGGGGCCCAGTACTTC. Its protein product is CASSQVSGPGAQYF.

This chain connects TRBV6-4 to TRBJ2-2, with no clear D. Germline V gene data show CDR1 as MRHNA and CDR2 as SNTAGT. The CDR3 runs 13 residues. CDR3 protein: CFPSPRNTGELFF. Written as DNA, the CDR3 is TGTTTCCCCTCACCGCGGAACACCGGGGAGCTGTTTTTT.

This clone was counted once. The rearrangement links TRBV6-5 to TRBJ1-4; 7 nucleotides line up with TRBD1. V lost 2 bases to trimming and J lost 8 bases; unmatched junction nucleotides: 11. Germline values: CDR1 MNHEY, CDR2 SVGAGI. This CDR3 is built from 16 residues. CDR3 coding DNA: TGTGCCAGCAGTTACCAGGGCCGTAAGGGGGCGGAAAAACTGTTTTTT. Its translation: CASSYQGRKGAEKLFF.

This chain uses TRBV5-1 with TRBJ1-4; D unclear. V shed 2 bases and J shed 11 bases, with 16 bases lying between them. Germline-derived CDR1 and CDR2 are SGHRS and YFSETQ. The CDR3 is made up of 14 amino acids. The CDR3 protein is CASSFGADGGKLFF. In DNA form, the CDR3 reads TGCGCCAGCAGCTTCGGCGCGGACGGAGGGAAACTGTTTTTT.

This rearrangement joins TRBV7-2 to TRBJ2-7, with a possible D match to TRBD2 (6 bases). This CDR3 contains 14 residues. V lost 4 bases, J lost 2 bases, and 12 bases lay in between. Per the germline V gene, CDR1 is SGHTA and CDR2 is FQGNSA. In DNA, the CDR3 is TGTGCCAGCAGCTCGGGGACTGATACCTACGAGCAGTACTTC. Translated, it gives CASSSGTDTYEQYF. Looking up the rest from reference TRBV7-2 and TRBJ2-7 gives the full variable domain: GAGVSQSPSNKVTEKGKDVELRCDPISGHTALYWYRQSLGQGLEFLIYFQGNSAPDKSGLPSDRFSAERTGGSVSTLTIQRTQQEDSAVYLCASSSGTDTYEQYFGPGTRLTVT.

The chain carries TRBV12-3 or TRBV12-4 and TRBJ2-2; D is uncertain. Trimming took 1 base from V and 4 from J, leaving 4 bases between them. The CDR3 is made up of 13 amino acids. The CDR3 coding sequence is TGTGCCAGCAGTTTAGGCGCCACCGGGGAGCTGTTTTTT. Its translation: CASSLGATGELFF.

This clone was observed a few times. This sequence joins TRBV19 and TRBJ2-3; TRBD2 aligns across 10 bases. V lost 4 bases, J lost 6 bases, and 4 bases stayed unmatched. The CDR3 loop spans 14 amino acids. Germline V gene sequence: CDR1 LNHDA, CDR2 SQIVND (reference sequence). Here the CDR3 reads CASSTVSGRDTQYF. In DNA form, the CDR3 reads TGTGCCAGTAGTACGGTTAGCGGGAGGGATACGCAGTATTTT.

This rearrangement joins TRBV5-1 to TRBJ2-6; perhaps TRBD2 as D (5 bases). The CDR3 is 17 amino acids. The V end was cut by 1 base, the J end by 0 bases, with 11 bases between. Germline V lookup: CDR1 SGHRS, CDR2 YFSETQ. The CDR3 is CASSLWGDISGANVLTF. Here the CDR3 DNA reads TGCGCCAGCAGCTTGTGGGGAGACATCTCTGGGGCCAACGTCCTGACTTTC.

The CDR3 bases are TGCAGTGCTAGTAGCGGGGACAATCAGCCCCAGCATTTT. Encoded protein: CSASSGDNQPQHF. The chain has TRBV20-1 and TRBJ1-5; D not certain. Germline V CDR1 and CDR2: DFQATT, SNEGSKA (reference sequence). The CDR3 is made up of 13 amino acids. The germline V and J ends were trimmed by 3 bases and 3 bases, with 9 bases remaining between them.

This chain joins TRBV28 and TRBJ1-6; TRBD1 is a possible D gene (6 bases). The CDR3 consists of 14 residues. Germline CDR1 reads MDHEN; CDR2 reads SYDVKM. V was pared by 5 bases and J by 9 bases, with 14 bases between. The CDR3 protein is CASSRGGIASPLHF. In DNA, the CDR3 is TGTGCCAGCAGTAGAGGGGGAATCGCTTCACCCCTCCACTTT.

This clone has more than one count but fewer than ten. V usage is TRBV11-3 and J usage is TRBJ1-1; 8 bases line up with TRBD1. Germline V gene data show CDR1 as SGHNT and CDR2 as YENEEA. V gave up 8 bases and J gave up 4 bases; unmatched junction bases: 9. This CDR3 is 14 amino acids long. The CDR3 DNA follows: TGTGCCAGCCGGACAGGGAGCTCGTCCACTGAAGCTTTCTTT. It specifies CASRTGSSSTEAFF.

In its sample, this clone was seen once. The rearrangement uses TRBV12-3 or TRBV12-4 and TRBJ1-1, with D possibly TRBD1 on 5 matching bases. V was trimmed by 6 bases and J by 10 bases, leaving 15 bases between them. The CDR3 runs 12 residues. DNA for the CDR3: TGTGCCAGCAGGATTACAGGTTTGGCAGCTTTCTTT. It is translated as CASRITGLAAFF.

This clone has only a few counts. Germline is not matched at one junction end, which may reflect a read error. The chain combines TRBV10-3 with TRBJ1-1; the match to TRBD1 covers 7 bases. The CDR3 sequence is 11 residues long. CDR1 and CDR2 from the germline V gene are ENHRY and SYGVKD. CDR3 coding DNA: TGTGCCATCAGTAACCGGGACAGCGCTAACTTT. Its protein product is CAISNRDSANF.

The rearrangement uses TRBV5-4 and TRBJ2-5, with 11 bases that match TRBD2. CDR3 length equals 16 residues. The ends lost 4 bases at V and 5 bases at J; junction bases unmatched: 10. Germline CDR1 and CDR2: SGHNT and YYREEE (reference sequence). CDR3 residues: CASSEGTSGSRETQYF. The CDR3 nucleotides read TGTGCCAGCAGCGAAGGGACTAGCGGTTCGAGGGAGACCCAGTACTTC. The full variable domain, its missing parts supplied by reference TRBV5-4 and TRBJ2-5, is ETGVTQSPTHLIKTRGQQVTLRCSSQSGHNTVSWYQQALGQGPQFIFQYYREEENGRGNFPPRFSGLQFPNYSSELNVNALELDDSALYLCASSEGTSGSRETQYFGPGTRLLVL.

This clone was seen once. This chain joins TRBV5-1 and TRBJ2-5, with D possibly being TRBD2 (6 bases). Trimming removed 3 bases from V and 12 bases from J, with 24 bases in between. The length of the CDR3 is 15 residues. Germline CDR1 reads SGHRS; CDR2 reads YFSETQ. CDR3 in DNA: TGCGCCAGCAGCTCGGGAGACCTAGGGCGGGCGCTAGAGTACTTC. Translated, it gives CASSSGDLGRALEYF.

V gene TRBV6-2 or TRBV6-3 combines with J gene TRBJ2-5; 7 nucleotides agree with TRBD1. J gave up 7 bases and V 5 bases, and 4 bases lay outside the gene matches. The germline V gene has CDR1 MNHEY and CDR2 SVGEGT. This CDR3 has 12 amino acids. The chain's CDR3 is CASSRQGRTQYF. DNA for the CDR3: TGTGCCAGCAGTAGACAGGGAAGGACCCAGTACTTC.

The chain recombines TRBV6-2 or TRBV6-3 with TRBJ1-2, with a weak D call TRBD1 (5 bases). The CDR3 runs 12 residues. Germline values: CDR1 MNHEY, CDR2 SVGEGT. Trimming removed 6 bases from V and 7 bases from J, with 12 bases in between. CDR3 nucleotides: TGTGCCAGCAGCCCCCGGGGGATTGGCTACACCTTC. Translating gives CASSPRGIGYTF.

The chain carries TRBV7-3 and TRBJ1-2; 8 nucleotides match TRBD1. This CDR3 is 15 amino acids long. The V gene's germline CDR1 is SGHTA and CDR2 FQGTGA. The junction had 2 bases not matched to a gene; V was cut back by 0 bases and J by 2 bases. CDR3 sequence: CASSLTRTGNYGYTF. Written as DNA, the CDR3 is TGTGCCAGCAGCTTAACCCGGACAGGGAACTATGGCTACACCTTC.